The present T cell receptor beta chain was sequenced within a study of T-cell memory formation after mild COVID-19. Findings and caveats of the study: Certain responding clones were present in pre-infection memory, suggesting participation of cross-reactive memory.

This clonotype showed up just a few times. What it binds is unknown. Its ends do not fully match the called genes, so a read error is possible. Using its own MiXCR run on the 5' RACE reads, TCRdb lists one record per CDR3 protein. The table has some 88,000 distinct CDR3 sequences, around 25% seen once. The CDR3 length is 14 residues. Germline CDR1 LGHNA, CDR2 YNFKEQ. The chain joins TRBV4-2 to TRBJ1-2; TRBD1 matches at 7 bases. The sequence came from a man aged 18 to 35 who had mild COVID-19 (a few samples of this study predate the infection). Cell type and time point are not known. Sequencing was carried out using PBMCs or a T cell subset sorted from them (not recorded which). CDR3 in DNA: TGTGCCAGCAGCCAGGGGCCAGGGGGACAAACCTTCGCCTTC. It specifies CASSQGPGGQTFAF.